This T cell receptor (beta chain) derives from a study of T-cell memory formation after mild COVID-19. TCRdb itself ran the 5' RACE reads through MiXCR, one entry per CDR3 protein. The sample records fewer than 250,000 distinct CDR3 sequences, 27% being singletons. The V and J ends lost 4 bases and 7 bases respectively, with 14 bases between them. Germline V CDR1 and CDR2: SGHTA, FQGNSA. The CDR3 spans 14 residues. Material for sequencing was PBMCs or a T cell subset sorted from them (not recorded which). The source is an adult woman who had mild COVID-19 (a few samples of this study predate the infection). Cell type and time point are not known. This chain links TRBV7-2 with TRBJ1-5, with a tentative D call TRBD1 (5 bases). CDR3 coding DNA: TGTGCCAGCAGCTCACTCTTAGGGGTACAGCCCCAGCATTTT. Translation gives CASSSLLGVQPQHF.